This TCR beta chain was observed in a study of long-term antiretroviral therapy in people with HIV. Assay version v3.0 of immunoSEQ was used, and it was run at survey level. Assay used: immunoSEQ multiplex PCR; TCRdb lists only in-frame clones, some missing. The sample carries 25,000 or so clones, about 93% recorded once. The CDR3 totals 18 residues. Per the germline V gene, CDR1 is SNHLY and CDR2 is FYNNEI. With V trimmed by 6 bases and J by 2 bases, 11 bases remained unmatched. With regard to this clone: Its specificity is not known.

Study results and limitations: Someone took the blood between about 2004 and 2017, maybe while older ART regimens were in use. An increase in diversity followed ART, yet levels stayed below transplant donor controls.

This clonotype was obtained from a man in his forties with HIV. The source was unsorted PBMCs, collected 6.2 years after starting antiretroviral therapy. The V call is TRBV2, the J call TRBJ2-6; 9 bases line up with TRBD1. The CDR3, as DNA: TGTGCCAGCAGCACCGCCGGGACAGGGAATACTGGGGCCAACGTCCTGACTTTC. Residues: CASSTAGTGNTGANVLTF.